Many counts were recorded for the clone carrying this TCR beta chain. The data derive from a study of cytomegalovirus exposure and HLA in healthy donors. The germline V gene encodes CDR1 SGHNT and CDR2 YENEEA. V shed 5 bases and J 2 bases; nucleotides not matched to a gene: 9. The CDR3 is made up of 16 amino acids. The PCR had 60 Vbeta and 13 Jbeta primers. Clones were sequenced by immunoSEQ multiplex PCR, and TCRdb holds only the in-frame ones, with some missing. The table lists 80,000 to 90,000 clones, roughly 73% of them singletons, with about 2.2% in the top ten. Sequenced material: PBMCs. This receptor was identified in a middle-aged man in good health and CMV-seronegative. This chain uses TRBV11-3 with TRBJ2-1, with TRBD1 identical over 7 bases. CDR3 protein: CASSRRQGRTYNEQFF. The CDR3, as DNA: TGTGCCAGCAGCCGTCGACAGGGCCGGACCTACAATGAGCAGTTCTTC.